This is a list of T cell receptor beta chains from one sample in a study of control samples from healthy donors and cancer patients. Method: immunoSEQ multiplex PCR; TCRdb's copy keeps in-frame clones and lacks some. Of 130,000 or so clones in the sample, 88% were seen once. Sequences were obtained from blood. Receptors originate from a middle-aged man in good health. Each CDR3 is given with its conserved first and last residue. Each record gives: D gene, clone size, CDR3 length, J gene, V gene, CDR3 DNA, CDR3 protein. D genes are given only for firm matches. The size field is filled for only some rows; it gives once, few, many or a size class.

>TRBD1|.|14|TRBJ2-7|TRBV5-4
TGTGCCAGCAGCTTGGCAGGGGGCGCCTACGAGCAGTACTTC
CASSLAGGAYEQYF
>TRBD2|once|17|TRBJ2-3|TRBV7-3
TGTGCCAGCAGCTCTGGGAGCGGGGGGCCTAGCACAGATACGCAGTATTTT
CASSSGSGGPSTDTQYF
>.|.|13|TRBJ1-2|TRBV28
TGTGCCAGCACATTTGGAGGAGTCTATGGCTACACCTTC
CASTFGGVYGYTF
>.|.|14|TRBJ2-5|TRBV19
TGTGCCAGTAGTCCGGGACAAGACATAGAGACCCAGTACTTC
CASSPGQDIETQYF
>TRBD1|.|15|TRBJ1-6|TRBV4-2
TGTGCCAGCAGCCAAGACGGGACAGCAAATTCACCCCTCCACTTT
CASSQDGTANSPLHF
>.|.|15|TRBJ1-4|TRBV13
TGTGCCAGCAGCTTAGGTTGGCAGGATAATGAAAAACTGTTTTTT
CASSLGWQDNEKLFF
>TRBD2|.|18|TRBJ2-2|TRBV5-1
TGCGCCAGCCGACCCTACGGACAGCGGGGGGCGAACACCGGGGAGCTGTTTTTT
CASRPYGQRGANTGELFF
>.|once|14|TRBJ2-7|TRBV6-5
TGTGCCAGCAGTTATGGTGGGACAACCTACGAGCAGTACTTC
CASSYGGTTYEQYF
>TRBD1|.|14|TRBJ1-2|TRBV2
TGTGCCAGCAGTGTACAGGGGTCTAACTATGGCTACACCTTC
CASSVQGSNYGYTF
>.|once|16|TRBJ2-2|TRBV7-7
TGTGCCAGCAGCTTAGGCCAGGGCTGGAACACCGGGGAGCTGTTTTTT
CASSLGQGWNTGELFF
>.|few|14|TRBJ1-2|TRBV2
TGTGCCAGCAGTGTGGGACCGCGGTTGGATGGCTACACCTTC
CASSVGPRLDGYTF
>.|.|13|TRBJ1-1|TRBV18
TGTGCCAGCTCACCGGTCAGAGGGACTGAAGCTTTCTTT
CASSPVRGTEAFF
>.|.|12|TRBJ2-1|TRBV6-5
TGTGCCAGCACTCAGGGGTACAATGAGCAGTTCTTC
CASTQGYNEQFF
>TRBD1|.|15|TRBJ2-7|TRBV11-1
TGTGCCAGCAGCTTACGGACAGGGGGCTACTACGAGCAGTACTTC
CASSLRTGGYYEQYF
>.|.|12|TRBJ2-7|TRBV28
TGTGCCAGCAGTTTAGATACCTACGAGCAGTACTTC
CASSLDTYEQYF
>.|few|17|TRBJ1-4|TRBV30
TGTGCCTGGCTCCCGGGCCGACTAGGTGCCGATAATGAAAAACTGTTTTTT
CAWLPGRLGADNEKLFF
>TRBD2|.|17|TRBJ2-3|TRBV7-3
TGTGCCAGCAGCTTAGGGACTAGCGGATTTAGCACAGATACGCAGTATTTT
CASSLGTSGFSTDTQYF
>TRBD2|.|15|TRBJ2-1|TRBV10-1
TGCGCCAGCAGTGACGCTAGCGGGAACTTGAATGAGCAGTTCTTC
CASSDASGNLNEQFF